Listed here is a single T cell receptor (beta chain). Its antigen is currently not known. The input lacks base qualities; no much larger clone sits a single base away. Trimming at the junction amounts to 2 bases on V and 6 bases on J, and the germline ends lie 10 bases apart. The germline V gene provides CDR1 ENHRY and CDR2 SYGVKD. Counted from cysteine to phenylalanine, this CDR3 has 14 amino acids. Only the CDR3 DNA stays, 42 bases, in frame from base 1. The immunoSEQ Assay, a bias-controlled multiplex PCR, was used to amplify TCRbeta CDR3 regions from genomic DNA. Concerning the study's data processing: The number of nucleated cells in each sample was estimated by amplification of reference gene primers within the assay. To quantify the absolute abundance of each unique TCRbeta CDR3 rearrangement, sequence reads were collapsed and filtered. Productive Simpson clonality was computed per sample as the square root of Simpson's diversity index over productive rearrangements. TCRdb took over this immuneACCESS table, retaining in-frame rearrangements with V and J assigned. Such tables are incomplete; in checked studies, under half of the missing clones stem from an unresolved V gene, and the remainder is unexplained. V and J calls plus clone size are reproduced from that table; the DNA served to infer D and trimming. The sample includes 150,000 or so clones, with about four fifths observed a single time. The ten largest make up more than 7.5% of the sample.

This specimen comes from a study of blood T cell repertoires in COVID-19 (dated by TCRdb to the early 2020s). With respect to the entire study: The collaborator samples originated in the United States, Italy and Spain and spanned the acute and convalescent phases of COVID-19. The dataset comprised deeply sampled blood TCRbeta repertoires from subjects exposed to, actively infected with, or recovered from COVID-19. The repertoires were released in a freely available public database meant as a resource for research on the immune response to SARS-CoV-2. Samples were obtained from the ongoing ImmuneRACE study (first 160 participants) and from 950 to 1,500 subjects provided by 6 global collaborators. Where available, HLA class I and class II types were taken from metadata supplied by the sample provider and were not determined by assay-based typing. The sample metadata nearly always contained a de-identified subject ID, COVID-19 status, age in years and sex. The material from the prospective study consisted of cDNA or gDNA derived from T cells, B-cell-depleted T cells, or PBMCs.

The study at large found these results: The amount of clinical and demographic metadata varied by source and participant and was provided uncurated.

Another Seattle source contributed samples from volunteer blood donors who had recovered from COVID-19. Collaborating institutions collected whole blood in K2EDTA tubes following their own protocols. For TCRbeta analysis, collaborators shipped samples as frozen whole blood, isolated PBMCs, or DNA extracted from either of those sample types. The rearranged chain carries TRBV10-3 and TRBJ1-4, and possibly TRBD1, on 5 matching bases. This sequence originates from a man aged 40-50 years who had recovered from COVID-19. Sequencing used peripheral blood. Read as DNA, the sequence is TGTGCCATCAGTGAGGGGGCTCTCGATGAAAAACTGTTTTTT. It translates as CAISEGALDEKLFF.